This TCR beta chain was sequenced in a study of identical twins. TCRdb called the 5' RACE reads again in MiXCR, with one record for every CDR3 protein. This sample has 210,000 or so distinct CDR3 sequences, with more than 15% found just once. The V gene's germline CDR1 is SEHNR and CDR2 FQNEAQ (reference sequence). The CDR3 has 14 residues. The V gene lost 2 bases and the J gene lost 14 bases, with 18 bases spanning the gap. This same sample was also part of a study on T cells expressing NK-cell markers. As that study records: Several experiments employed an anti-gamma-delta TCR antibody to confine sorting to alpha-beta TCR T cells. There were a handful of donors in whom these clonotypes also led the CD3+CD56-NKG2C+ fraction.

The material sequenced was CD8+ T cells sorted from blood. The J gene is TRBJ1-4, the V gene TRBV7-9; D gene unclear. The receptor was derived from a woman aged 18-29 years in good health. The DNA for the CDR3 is TGTGCCAGCAGCTTATCGCTAGAGAATGTGATGCTGTTTTTT. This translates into CASSLSLENVMLFF.